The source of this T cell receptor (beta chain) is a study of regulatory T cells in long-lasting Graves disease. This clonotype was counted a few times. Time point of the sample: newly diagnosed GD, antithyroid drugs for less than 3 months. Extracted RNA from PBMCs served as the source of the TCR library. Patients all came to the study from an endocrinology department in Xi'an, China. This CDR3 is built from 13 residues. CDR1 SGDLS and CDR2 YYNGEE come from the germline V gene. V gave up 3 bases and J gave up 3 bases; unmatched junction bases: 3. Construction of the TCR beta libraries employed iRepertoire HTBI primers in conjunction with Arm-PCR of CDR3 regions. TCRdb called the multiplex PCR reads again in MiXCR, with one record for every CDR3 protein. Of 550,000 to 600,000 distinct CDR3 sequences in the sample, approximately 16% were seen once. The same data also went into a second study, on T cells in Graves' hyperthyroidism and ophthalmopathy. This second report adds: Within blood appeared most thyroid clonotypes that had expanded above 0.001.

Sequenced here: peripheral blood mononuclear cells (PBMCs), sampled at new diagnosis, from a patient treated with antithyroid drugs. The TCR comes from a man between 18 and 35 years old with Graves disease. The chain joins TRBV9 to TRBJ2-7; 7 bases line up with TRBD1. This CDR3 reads CASSAGQNYEQYF. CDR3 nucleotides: TGTGCCAGCAGCGCGGGACAGAACTACGAGCAGTACTTC.